These T cell receptor beta chains were read from a single sample in a study of regulatory T cells in long-lasting Graves disease. From the multiplex PCR reads, TCRdb called clonotypes with MiXCR, one entry per CDR3 protein. Counted here are 400,000 to 650,000 distinct CDR3 sequences, 15% to 20% occurring once; the ten biggest clones make up 25%. In addition, the sample was reused for a study of T cells in Graves' hyperthyroidism and ophthalmopathy.

This specimen was peripheral blood mononuclear cells (PBMCs), taken at new diagnosis, from a patient treated with antithyroid drugs. Receptors originate from a woman aged 35-65 years with Graves disease. The CDR3 runs from the conserved cysteine through the conserved F or W. D genes are given only for firm matches. Clone size is not always given. Where it is, it says once, few, many or a class for expanded clones.

TRBJ2-7 | . | TRBV6-2/TRBV6-3 | many | CASSYLTGSYEQYF | TGTGCCAGCAGTTACTTGACAGGAAGCTACGAGCAGTACTTC
TRBJ1-2 | . | TRBV3-1 | many | CASTLREGRSGYTF | TGTGCCAGCACCCTACGGGAGGGTCGGAGCGGCTACACCTTC
TRBJ2-3 | TRBD2 | TRBV12-3/TRBV12-4 | . | CASSWDASGGAGTQYF | TGTGCCAGCAGTTGGGACGCTAGCGGGGGGGCGGGTACGCAGTATTTT
TRBJ1-5 | TRBD1 | TRBV20-1 | few | CSANGQGAQPQHF | TGCAGTGCAAACGGCCAGGGGGCTCAGCCCCAGCATTTT
TRBJ1-1 | TRBD1 | TRBV2 | many | CASSEATGVKTEAFF | TGTGCCAGCAGTGAGGCGACAGGGGTAAAAACTGAAGCTTTCTTT
TRBJ2-7 | TRBD1 | TRBV28 | many | CASTDRDYEQYF | TGTGCCAGCACGGACAGGGACTACGAGCAGTACTTC
TRBJ2-2 | . | TRBV5-1 | few | CASSLDVTGELFF | TGCGCCAGCAGCTTGGACGTCACCGGGGAGCTGTTTTTT
TRBJ2-3 | TRBD2 | TRBV12-3/TRBV12-4 | . | CASSPWRGALDTQYF | TGTGCCAGCAGCCCGTGGCGGGGGGCTTTAGATACGCAGTATTTT
TRBJ2-5 | TRBD2 | TRBV10-3 | many | CAISESGLVQETQYF | TGTGCCATCAGTGAGTCCGGACTAGTTCAAGAGACCCAGTACTTC
TRBJ2-3 | . | TRBV12-3/TRBV12-4 | many | CASSFGALIRSTDTQYF | TGTGCCAGCAGTTTCGGGGCCCTAATAAGAAGCACAGATACGCAGTATTTT
TRBJ2-1 | . | TRBV12-3/TRBV12-4 | few | CASSTSRGQFF | .
TRBJ2-7 | . | TRBV7-8 | many | CASSLEAGGGEQYF | TGTGCCAGCAGCTTAGAGGCAGGGGGGGGCGAGCAGTACTTC
TRBJ1-1 | . | TRBV12-3/TRBV12-4 | many | CASKELNTEAFF | TGTGCCAGCAAAGAGTTGAACACTGAAGCTTTCTTT
TRBJ2-7 | TRBD1 | TRBV28 | many | CASSSIRDRGSFEQYF | TGTGCCAGCAGTTCCATTCGGGACAGGGGATCGTTTGAGCAGTACTTC
TRBJ1-2 | TRBD1 | TRBV2 | few | CASSIQQGADGYTF | TGTGCCAGCAGTATTCAACAGGGGGCTGATGGCTACACCTTC
TRBJ2-1 | . | TRBV4-1 | . | CASSQVLGHNEQFF | TGCGCCAGCAGCCAAGTCCTAGGCCACAATGAGCAGTTCTTC
TRBJ2-5 | . | TRBV9 | . | CASSVEGTRGETQYF | TGTGCCAGCAGCGTAGAGGGGACAAGGGGAGAGACCCAGTACTTC
TRBJ1-2 | . | TRBV11-2 | . | CASSIRVKDYGYTF | TGTGCCAGCAGTATTAGGGTGAAGGACTATGGCTACACCTTC
TRBJ1-1 | . | TRBV12-3/TRBV12-4 | many | CASSSSQANTEAFF | TGTGCCAGCAGTTCGTCGCAGGCGAACACTGAAGCTTTCTTT
TRBJ1-5 | . | TRBV19 | . | CASSWVRDNQPQHF | TGTGCCAGTAGTTGGGTCAGGGACAATCAGCCCCAGCATTTT
TRBJ1-1 | . | TRBV4-1 | . | CASSQWDRMNTEAFF | TGCGCCAGCAGCCAATGGGACCGGATGAACACTGAAGCTTTCTTT
TRBJ2-3 | TRBD2 | TRBV29-1 | many | CSVRAGTSTDTQYF | TGCAGCGTCCGAGCGGGGACTAGCACAGATACGCAGTATTTT
TRBJ2-7 | TRBD1 | TRBV28 | many | CASSLTNRGTYEQYF | TGTGCCAGCAGTTTAACTAACAGGGGGACCTACGAGCAGTACTTC
TRBJ1-2 | TRBD1 | TRBV6-2/TRBV6-3 | many | CASRPSPGQGNGYTF | TGTGCCAGCAGGCCCTCTCCGGGACAGGGTAATGGCTACACCTTC
TRBJ1-2 | . | TRBV28 | many | CASSFNLRTGYTF | TGTGCCAGCAGTTTCAACCTTCGCACGGGCTACACCTTC
TRBJ2-7 | . | TRBV28 | many | CASSPSLPSYEQYF | TGTGCCAGCAGTCCGTCACTACCCTCCTACGAGCAGTACTTC
TRBJ1-6 | . | TRBV3-1 | few | CASSQDGRAENSPFHF | TGTGCCAGCAGCCAAGATGGAAGGGCCGAAAATTCACCCTTCCACTTT
TRBJ1-5 | . | TRBV28 | many | CASTLGTASNQPQHF | TGTGCCAGCACCCTGGGGACGGCGAGCAATCAGCCCCAGCATTTT
TRBJ2-1 | TRBD2 | TRBV19 | . | CASSVYGTSNGEQFF | TGTGCCAGTAGTGTCTACGGGACTAGCAACGGTGAGCAGTTCTTC
TRBJ2-2 | . | TRBV12-3/TRBV12-4 | . | CASSFDALFF | TGTGCCAGCAGTTTTGACGCGCTGTTTTTT
TRBJ2-7 | . | TRBV4-1 | few | CASSQVRSASSLLEQYF | TGCGCCAGCAGCCAAGTTAGATCGGCCTCGTCTCTACTGGAGCAGTACTTC
TRBJ2-3 | . | TRBV7-9 | many | CASSLPTYSDTQYF | TGTGCCAGCAGCCTCCCTACCTACTCAGATACGCAGTATTTT
TRBJ2-7 | . | TRBV5-1 | many | CASSLRTDAYEQYF | TGCGCCAGCAGTTTGCGGACAGATGCCTACGAGCAGTACTTC
TRBJ2-7 | . | TRBV12-3/TRBV12-4 | many | CATSDGPYEQYF | TGTGCCACCTCGGACGGCCCCTACGAGCAGTACTTC
TRBJ2-3 | TRBD1 | TRBV13 | many | CASSLRRQGGTDTQYF | TGTGCCAGCAGCTTACGGCGACAGGGGGGCACAGATACGCAGTATTTT
TRBJ2-3 | . | TRBV11-2 | few | CASSQGQHTDTQYF | TGTGCCAGCAGCCAAGGACAGCACACAGATACGCAGTATTTT
TRBJ2-7 | . | TRBV12-3/TRBV12-4 | many | CASSSLPRTVFYEQYF | TGTGCCAGCAGTTCCTTACCCCGGACAGTTTTCTACGAGCAGTACTTC
TRBJ2-5 | TRBD2 | TRBV2 | . | CASSATSGGGETQYF | TGTGCCAGCAGTGCAACTAGCGGGGGTGGAGAGACCCAGTACTTC
TRBJ2-3 | TRBD2 | TRBV9 | few | CASSGGLAGSSTDTQYF | TGTGCCAGCAGCGGGGGACTAGCGGGGAGTAGCACAGATACGCAGTATTTT
TRBJ1-1 | . | TRBV4-1 | . | CASSQRDGKAFF | TGCGCCAGCAGCCAACGGGACGGAAAAGCTTTCTTT
TRBJ1-1 | . | TRBV5-1 | . | CASSFPGVTEAFF | TGCGCCAGCAGCTTTCCAGGGGTGACTGAAGCTTTCTTT